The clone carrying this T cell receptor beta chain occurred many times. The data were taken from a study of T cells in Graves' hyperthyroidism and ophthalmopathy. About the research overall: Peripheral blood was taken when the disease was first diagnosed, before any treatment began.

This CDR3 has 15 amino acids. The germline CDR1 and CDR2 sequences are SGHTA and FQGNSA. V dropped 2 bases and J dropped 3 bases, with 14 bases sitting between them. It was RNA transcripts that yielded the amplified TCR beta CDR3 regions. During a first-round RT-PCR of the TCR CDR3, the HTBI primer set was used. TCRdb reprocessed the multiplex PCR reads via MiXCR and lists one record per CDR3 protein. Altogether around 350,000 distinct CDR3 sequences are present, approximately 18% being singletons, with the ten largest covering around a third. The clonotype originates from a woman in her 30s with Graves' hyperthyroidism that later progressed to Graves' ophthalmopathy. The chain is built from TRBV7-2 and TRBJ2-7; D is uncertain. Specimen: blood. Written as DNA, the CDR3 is TGTGCCAGCAGCTTATATTCCGGAACGCACTACGAGCAGTACTTC. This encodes CASSLYSGTHYEQYF.